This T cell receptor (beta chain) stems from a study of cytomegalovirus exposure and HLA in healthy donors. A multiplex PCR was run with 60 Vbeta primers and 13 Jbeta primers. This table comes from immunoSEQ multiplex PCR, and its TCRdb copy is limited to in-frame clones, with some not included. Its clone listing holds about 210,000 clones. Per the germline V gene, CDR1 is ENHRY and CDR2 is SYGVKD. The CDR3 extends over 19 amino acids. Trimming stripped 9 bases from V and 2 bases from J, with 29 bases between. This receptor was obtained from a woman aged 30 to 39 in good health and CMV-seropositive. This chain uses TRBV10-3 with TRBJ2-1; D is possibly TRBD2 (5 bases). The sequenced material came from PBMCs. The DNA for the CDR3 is TGTGCCATTGGAGGTGGTGGAGACTCCATTTCGGGGACCTACAATGAGCAGTTCTTC. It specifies CAIGGGGDSISGTYNEQFF.